This T cell receptor beta chain came from a study of identical twins. Study results and caveats: Conclusions were drawn cross-sectionally by statistical analysis, without following the same donors.

V was cut by 6 bases and J by 5 bases, with 11 bases left in between. The CDR3 totals 11 residues. CDR1 and CDR2 (germline): SQVTM, ANQGSEA. TCRdb called the 5' RACE reads again in MiXCR, with one record for every CDR3 protein. Of 550,000 to 700,000 distinct CDR3 sequences in the sample, around 20% are singletons; the top ten hold more than 4%. To note about this clonotype: No antigen is known for it.

These same data were also listed under a study on T cells expressing NK-cell markers. That study reports: One of the eight sequenced donors was seronegative, whereas the other seven were HCMV-seropositive.

This TCR derives from a woman between 18 and 30 years old in good health. The gene calls are TRBV29-1 and TRBJ2-7; D not resolved. Input material: PBMCs. Here the CDR3 reads CSVGSPDEQYF. The DNA for the CDR3 is TGCAGCGTGGGGTCTCCCGACGAGCAGTACTTC.